The clone carrying this TCR beta chain was detected only a few times. Its antigen is not identified. A much larger clone sits a single nucleotide away, making a read error possible. TCRdb independently ran MiXCR on the reads; one entry per CDR3 protein. The table lists roughly 5,000 distinct CDR3 sequences, over 15% of them singletons. This specimen belongs to a study of liver allograft versus peripheral blood T cells. Study context: Hepatic allograft T cell receptor repertoires were evaluated relative to those present in recipients' peripheral blood.

Unmatched junction bases numbered 11, after V lost 10 bases and J lost 10 bases. This CDR3 contains 14 residues. CDR1 is MNHEY, CDR2 SVGAGI, per germline. Findings and caveats of the study: Liver allograft and peripheral blood T cell receptor repertoires reportedly differed.

The source is a human patient who had a liver transplant. Some of the T cells may derive from the graft donor. The chain couples TRBV6-5 to TRBJ1-6, with 9 bases matching TRBD1. The CDR3 sequence is CANSPGQGVSPLHF. As DNA, the CDR3 is TGTGCCAACAGCCCGGGACAGGGAGTATCACCCCTCCACTTT.